This T cell receptor beta chain was profiled in a study of cytomegalovirus exposure and HLA in healthy donors. A few counts support this clone. PCR involved 60 Vbeta and 13 Jbeta primers. Profiled with immunoSEQ multiplex PCR; TCRdb holds only in-frame clones, not every one. The top ten hold 4.5% to 5% of the sample, which has some 140,000 clones, about four fifths seen once. Each donor was healthy, and each was a bone marrow donor. The CDR3 contains 14 residues. The V gene's germline CDR1 is MNHNY and CDR2 SVGAGI (reference sequence). The V and J ends lost 6 bases and 4 bases respectively, with 15 bases between them.

Sequencing was done on a sample of PBMCs. The chain couples TRBV6-6 to TRBJ1-1; D is uncertain. The receptor was isolated from a man between 25 and 39 years old in good health. CDR3 residues: CASSRAGDGTEAFF. The CDR3 DNA reads TGTGCCAGCAGCCGAGCCGGGGATGGCACTGAAGCTTTCTTT.